The 9 T cell receptor beta chains reported below all come from one sample, sequenced in a study of vaccination and CD4 T cells after COVID-19. Cultured CD4+ T cell DNA was sequenced using the Oncomine TCR Beta short-read assay. Each CDR3 protein is one row after TCRdb ran MiXCR on the PCR reads. This repertoire shows roughly 14,000 distinct CDR3 sequences, less than 25% found once; its top ten account for roughly a sixth. The treatment denotes: approximately nine-day PBMC culture with coronavirus spike peptide pools or control peptides (ViraFEST assay). Their cognate antigens are unknown. The material was CD4+ T cells from blood, cultured in vitro, obtained after SARS-CoV-2 vaccination. These receptors all come from a human donor who had recovered from COVID-19.

The chain couples TRBV12-3 or TRBV12-4 to TRBJ1-5, with 11 bases lining up with TRBD1. This CDR3 contains 17 residues. V lost 6 bases to trimming and J lost 0 bases; unmatched junction nucleotides: 7. The CDR3 DNA reads as TGTGCCAGCAGCAGGGACAGGGGGGGTTATAGCAATCAGCCCCAGCATTTT. The encoded protein is CASSRDRGGYSNQPQHF.

This chain uses TRBV28 with TRBJ1-5, with 7 bases lining up with TRBD1. Germline V gene data show CDR1 as MDHEN and CDR2 as SYDVKM. The CDR3 covers 16 residues. V shed 2 bases, J shed 0 bases, and the junction held 4 bases outside the gene matches. CDR3 in amino acids: CASSLRGQYSNQPQHF. The CDR3 DNA is TGTGCCAGCAGTTTACGGGGACAGTATAGCAATCAGCCCCAGCATTTT.

There are a few counts of this clonotype. The CDR3 region is CASSARDPTTNEKLFF. As DNA, the CDR3 is TGTGCCAGCAGCGCTCGGGACCCTACAACTAATGAAAAACTGTTTTTT. The chain carries TRBV7-8 and TRBJ1-4; maybe TRBD1 (5 bases). Trimming removed 5 bases from V and 0 bases from J, with 13 bases in between. This CDR3 region has 16 residues. Germline CDR1 and CDR2: SGHVS and FQNEAQ.

By sample fraction, this clonotype is medium-sized. The chain has TRBV6-1 and TRBJ1-5; TRBD1 matches at 7 bases. With 7 bases clipped from V and 4 bases from J, the junction kept 10 bases outside the gene matches. Germline V gives CDR1 MNHNS, CDR2 SASEGT. This CDR3 spans 15 amino acids. CDR3 sequence (DNA): TGTGCCAGCAATCTACAGGGGTCTGTGAATCAGCCCCAGCATTTT. Its protein is CASNLQGSVNQPQHF.

This clonotype showed up just a few times. The chain uses TRBV28 and TRBJ1-4; D is undetermined. The CDR3 contains 14 residues. V was clipped by 6 bases and J by 4 bases, with 12 bases between them. The germline V gene has CDR1 MDHEN and CDR2 SYDVKM. The CDR3 region has the DNA TGTGCCAGCAGGGTAGGACGGCTTAATGAAAAACTGTTTTTT. Protein product: CASRVGRLNEKLFF.

Regarding this clonotype: At one end the junction does not follow the germline gene, possibly because of a read error. The chain has TRBV28 and TRBJ2-7; D is unclear. The CDR3 is made up of 12 amino acids. Germline V gives CDR1 MDHEN, CDR2 SYDVKM. The CDR3 DNA reads as TGTGCCAGCAGTCTACCCCCCGCGGAGCCTCACTTC. Translated, it gives CASSLPPAEPHF.

Turning to this clonotype: At one of its ends the junction is not consistent with the germline gene, which may arise from a read error. The rearrangement joins TRBV29-1 to TRBJ2-1, with D maybe TRBD2 (6 bases). This CDR3 spans 14 amino acids. Germline assignment: CDR1 SQVTM and CDR2 ANQGSEA. The CDR3 spells CSVLGWGEDNGQFF. The CDR3 coding sequence is TGCAGCGTTTTAGGGTGGGGGGAGGACAATGGGCAGTTCTTC.

The chain has TRBV12-3 or TRBV12-4 and TRBJ1-2; no definite D call. The CDR3 is made up of 15 amino acids. Trimming left V 2 bases short and J 4 bases short, with 14 bases between. CDR3 in amino acids: CASSLTVLGGYGYTF. CDR3 sequence (DNA): TGTGCCAGCAGTTTAACAGTACTGGGTGGCTATGGCTACACCTTC.

This clonotype was picked up a small number of times. The chain is built from TRBV2 and TRBJ2-5, with 11 bases fitting TRBD2. CDR3 length equals 16 residues. Germline assignment: CDR1 SNHLY and CDR2 FYNNEI. V lost 5 bases, J lost 4 bases, and 9 bases stayed unmatched. In DNA form, the CDR3 reads TGTGCCAGCAGTTTGATAGCGGGAGGGCCGGGAGAGACCCAGTACTTC. Its protein product is CASSLIAGGPGETQYF.